This T cell receptor (beta chain) stems from a study of type 1 regulatory T cells. TCRdb processed the reads anew with MiXCR; each CDR3 protein has one entry. The sample shows fewer than 70,000 distinct CDR3 sequences, around 60% of them seen only once. Of note for this clonotype: As yet, its antigen is unknown. A read error is possible here, since a much larger clone lies one base away.

The CDR3 loop spans 15 amino acids. Germline V gives CDR1 SGHAT, CDR2 FQNNGV. The sample comprised cultured T cells, either the whole culture or a sorted T cell fraction (not recorded which). Subset indicated: Tr1-enriched cell product generated in vitro against host alloantigens. The sequence derives from a human donor in good health. The rearrangement joins TRBV11-2 to TRBJ1-2; possibly TRBD1 for D (6 bases). The CDR3 sequence: CASSLAGGEGYGYIF. The CDR3 bases are TGTGCCAGCAGCTTAGCGGGGGGCGAGGGTTATGGCTACATCTTC.